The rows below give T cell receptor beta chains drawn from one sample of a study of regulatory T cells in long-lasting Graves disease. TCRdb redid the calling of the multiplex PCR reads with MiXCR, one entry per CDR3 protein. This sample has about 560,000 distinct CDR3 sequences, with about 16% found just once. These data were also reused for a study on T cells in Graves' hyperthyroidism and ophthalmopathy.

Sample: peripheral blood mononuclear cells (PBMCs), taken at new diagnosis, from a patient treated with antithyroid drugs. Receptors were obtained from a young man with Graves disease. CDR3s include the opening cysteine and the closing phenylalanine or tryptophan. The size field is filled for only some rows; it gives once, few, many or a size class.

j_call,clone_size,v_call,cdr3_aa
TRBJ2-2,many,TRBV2,CASSEVVADNTGELFF
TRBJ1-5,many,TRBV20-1,CSASLENQPQHF
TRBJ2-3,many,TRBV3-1,CASSQGTSGSTDTQYF
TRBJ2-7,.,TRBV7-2,CASSPGTGIEQYF
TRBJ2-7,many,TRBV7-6,CASSLGRWGSYEQYF
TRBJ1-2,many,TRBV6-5,CASSYSGTSYGYTF
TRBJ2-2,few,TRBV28,CASRSTSGNAGELFF
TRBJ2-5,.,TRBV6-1,CASVESRVQETRYF
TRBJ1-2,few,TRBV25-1,CASSRGVRGYTF
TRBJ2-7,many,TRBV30,CAWNPDFSYEQYF
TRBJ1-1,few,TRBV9,CASSVGQGLMNTEAFF
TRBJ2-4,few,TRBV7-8,CASSPGEREKENIQYF
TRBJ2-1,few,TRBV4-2,CASSSRTSASSYNEQFF
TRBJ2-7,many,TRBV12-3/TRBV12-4,CASSYDSYEQYF
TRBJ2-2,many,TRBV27,CASRPYRGPGSTGELFF
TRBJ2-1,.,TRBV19,CASTPTGGKNEQFF
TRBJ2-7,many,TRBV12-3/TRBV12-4,CASSSLRLGDSSYEQYF
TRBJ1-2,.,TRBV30,CAWSNLGNYGYTF
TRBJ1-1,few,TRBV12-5,CASGLNRRGTEAFF
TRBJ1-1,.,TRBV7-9,CASSLMGTGSFDTEAFF
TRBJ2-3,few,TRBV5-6,CASSFRRADTQYF
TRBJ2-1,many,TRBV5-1,CASSLGLAGDEQFF
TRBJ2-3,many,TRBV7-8,CASSPGAHNTDTQYF
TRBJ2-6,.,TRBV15,CATSKEAYSGANVLTF
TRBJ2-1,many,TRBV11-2,CASSETDNEQFF
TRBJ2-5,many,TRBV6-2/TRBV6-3,CASLRRRGGGETQYF
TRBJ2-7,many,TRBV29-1,CSVWTGGSYEQYF
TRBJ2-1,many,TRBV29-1,CSVLGQRSYNEQFF
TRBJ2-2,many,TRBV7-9,CASSPRVSGRIRNTGELFF
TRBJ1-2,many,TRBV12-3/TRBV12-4,CASSLAGSNYGYTF
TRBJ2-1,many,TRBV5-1,CASSSLGFNEQFF
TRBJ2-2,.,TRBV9,CASSAQTSGGIELFF
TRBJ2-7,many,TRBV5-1,CASSLVGSGRKDYEQYF
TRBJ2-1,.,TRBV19,CASSILASGRYNEQFF
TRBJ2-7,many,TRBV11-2,CASSLGAFSPYF
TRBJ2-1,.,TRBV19,CASRLAGDMEQFF
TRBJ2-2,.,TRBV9,CASSVGAGVTTGELFF
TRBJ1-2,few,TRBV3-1,CASSAHSGLSPGGYTF
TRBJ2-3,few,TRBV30,CAWSVRALTSTDTQYF
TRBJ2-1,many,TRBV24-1,CATSAGTSGIYNEQFF
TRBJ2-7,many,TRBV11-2,CASSLAPVYEQYF
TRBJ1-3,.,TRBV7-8,CASSFAFEITGNTIYF
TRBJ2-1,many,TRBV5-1,CASSLRTSLSSYNEQFF
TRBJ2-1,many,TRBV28,CASSLLAVYNEQFF
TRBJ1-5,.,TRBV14,CASSQEGGTPQHF
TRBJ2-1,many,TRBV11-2,CASSLARDTSSYNEQFF
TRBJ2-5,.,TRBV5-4,CASGPKETQYF
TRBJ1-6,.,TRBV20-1,CSARRATGEYSPLHF